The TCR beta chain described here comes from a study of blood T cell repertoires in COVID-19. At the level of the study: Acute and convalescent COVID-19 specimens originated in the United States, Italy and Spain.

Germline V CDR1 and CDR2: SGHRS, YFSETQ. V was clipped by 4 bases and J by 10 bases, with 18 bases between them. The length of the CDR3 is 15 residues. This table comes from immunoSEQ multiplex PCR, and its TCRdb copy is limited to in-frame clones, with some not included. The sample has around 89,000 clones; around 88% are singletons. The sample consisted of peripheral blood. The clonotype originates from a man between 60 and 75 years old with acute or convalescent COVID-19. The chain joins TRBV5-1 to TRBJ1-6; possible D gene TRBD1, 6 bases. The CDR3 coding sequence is TGCGCCAGCAGCGTAACACAGGGCCTCGGGTCACCCCTCCACTTT. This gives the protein CASSVTQGLGSPLHF.